The table lists the clone carrying this T cell receptor (beta chain) with many counts. The investigators amplified TCR beta CDR3 regions from RNA transcripts. HTBI primers were used for first-round RT-PCR of the TCR CDR3. A single record per CDR3 protein comes from TCRdb applying MiXCR to the multiplex PCR reads. The sample holds over 200,000 distinct CDR3 sequences, about 14% seen once. The data originate from a study of T cells in Graves' hyperthyroidism and ophthalmopathy. Germline-derived CDR1 and CDR2 are SEHNR and FQNEAQ (reference sequence). V was clipped by 4 bases and J by 3 bases, with 16 bases between them. CDR3 length: 15 residues.

The genes are TRBV7-9 and TRBJ2-7, with a tentative D call TRBD2 (6 bases). The material sequenced was blood. The receptor comes from a woman aged 40 to 50 with Graves' hyperthyroidism that later progressed to Graves' ophthalmopathy. This CDR3 is CASSSDWRGNYEQYF. As DNA, the CDR3 is TGTGCCAGCAGCTCCGACTGGAGGGGAAACTACGAGCAGTACTTC.